Listed here is a single T cell receptor beta chain. TCRdb re-called the RACE reads with MiXCR, one entry per CDR3 protein. The top ten clones hold approximately 6.7% of a sample with roughly 200,000 distinct CDR3 sequences, under 25% of them seen once. This CDR3 has 15 residues. The germline V gene has CDR1 SEHNR and CDR2 FQNEAQ (reference sequence). With 7 bases removed from V and 0 bases from J, the gap between germline ends came to 15 bases. These data originate in a study of human T cells and chemical hapten exposure. The time point denotes: patch test 1, 2 weeks after DPC sensitization. Treatment: therapeutic diphenylcyclopropenone sensitization with weekly scalp DPC.

The source material was whole blood, sampled in connection with sensitization to the hapten diphenylcyclopropenone (DPC). This rearrangement joins TRBV7-9 to TRBJ2-5, with D possibly TRBD1 on 5 matching bases. The source of this sequence is a woman in her fifties or sixties with alopecia areata. Some clones in this sample may be carry-over from other donors' samples. The CDR3 region has the DNA TGTGCCAGCACCGAGAGAAGGGGTAACCAAGAGACCCAGTACTTC. Amino acid sequence: CASTERRGNQETQYF.